A selection of T cell receptor beta chains follows, all from one sample in a study of shared clonotypes between healthy human individuals. Measured with immunoSEQ multiplex PCR; TCRdb has only the in-frame clones, and not every one. The sample holds 1.6 million or so clones, just under 99% seen once. The sample taken for sequencing was naive CD4+ T cells sorted from blood. Every receptor here comes from a man aged 30 to 39 in good health. The CDR3 runs from the conserved cysteine through the conserved F or W. D genes are given only for firm matches. Clone size is shown for a subset of rows, as once, few, many or a class of expanded clone.

j_call clone_size v_call d_call cdr3_aa cdr3_nt
TRBJ1-3 . TRBV30 . CAWSVRLASRSGNTIYF TGTGCCTGGAGTGTACGTCTCGCCAGCCGCTCTGGAAACACCATATATTTT
TRBJ1-5 . TRBV28 . CASSLLENQPQHF TGTGCCAGCAGTTTACTGGAGAATCAGCCCCAGCATTTT
TRBJ2-7 . TRBV2 TRBD2 CASSADGRGYEQYF TGTGCCAGCAGTGCTGACGGGAGGGGATACGAGCAGTACTTC
TRBJ1-2 . TRBV19 TRBD1 CASSDGQGRYGYTF TGTGCCAGTAGTGACGGACAGGGTCGATATGGCTACACCTTC
TRBJ2-1 . TRBV2 TRBD2 CASRPLTSGIYNEQFF TGTGCCAGCAGGCCCTTGACTAGCGGGATATACAATGAGCAGTTCTTC
TRBJ2-7 . TRBV18 . CASSPPYTQGAYEQYF TGTGCCAGCTCACCACCGTACACTCAAGGAGCCTACGAGCAGTACTTC
TRBJ2-7 . TRBV15 TRBD2 CATGGEVETHYEQYF TGTGCCACCGGGGGGGAAGTGGAGACTCACTACGAGCAGTACTTC
TRBJ1-1 once TRBV6-5 . CASSYFNGKAFF TGTGCCAGCAGTTATTTTAACGGAAAAGCTTTCTTT
TRBJ2-1 . TRBV2 TRBD1 CASSVGTGGNYNEQFF TGTGCCAGCAGTGTGGGGACAGGCGGGAACTACAATGAGCAGTTCTTC
TRBJ2-6 . TRBV13 TRBD1 CASSATGEQPGANVLTF TGTGCCAGCAGCGCCACAGGGGAGCAGCCTGGGGCCAACGTCCTGACTTTC
TRBJ1-1 . TRBV27 . CASSLGAIMNTEAFF TGTGCCAGCAGTTTGGGTGCGATTATGAACACTGAAGCTTTCTTT
TRBJ2-7 . TRBV11-2 TRBD1 CASSPSWGQGVNEQYF TGTGCCAGCAGCCCTAGCTGGGGACAGGGGGTCAACGAGCAGTACTTC
TRBJ2-1 once TRBV27 . CASSLSSRGGYNEQFF TGTGCCAGCAGTTTATCCTCGCGAGGGGGTTACAATGAGCAGTTCTTC
TRBJ2-2 . TRBV7-2 TRBD2 CASSLLAVTGELFF TGTGCCAGCAGCCTCCTAGCGGTCACCGGGGAGCTGTTTTTT
TRBJ2-7 . TRBV5-1 TRBD1 CASSPRQGTYEQYF TGCGCCAGCAGCCCAAGACAGGGTACCTACGAGCAGTACTTC
TRBJ2-3 . TRBV7-9 TRBD2 CASSLIRGRVRTDTQYF TGTGCCAGCAGCTTAATACGCGGGAGGGTGCGGACAGATACGCAGTATTTT
TRBJ2-1 . TRBV27 TRBD2 CASLGTSGNNEQFF TGTGCCAGCCTCGGGACTAGCGGGAACAATGAGCAGTTCTTC
TRBJ2-7 . TRBV10-1 TRBD2 CASSEAGGRSNSYEQYF TGCGCCAGCAGTGAGGCGGGCGGGAGGTCAAACTCCTACGAGCAGTACTTC
TRBJ1-1 . TRBV5-1 TRBD1 CASSFRDRVTEAFF TGCGCCAGCAGCTTCCGGGACAGGGTTACTGAAGCTTTCTTT
TRBJ2-6 . TRBV7-2 . CASSLASGSGANVLTF TGTGCCAGCAGCTTAGCTTCGGGCTCTGGGGCCAACGTCCTGACTTTC
TRBJ2-7 . TRBV5-1 . CASSRSNPYEQYF TGCGCCAGCAGCCGGTCTAACCCCTACGAGCAGTACTTC
TRBJ2-2 . TRBV5-6 . CASSFPETANTGELFF TGTGCCAGCAGCTTCCCCGAGACAGCGAACACCGGGGAGCTGTTTTTT
TRBJ2-7 . TRBV5-1 . CASRARLDIDEQYF TGCGCCAGCAGAGCCCGGCTAGACATCGACGAGCAGTACTTC
TRBJ2-1 . TRBV6-5 . CACGSIGSYNEQFF TGTGCCTGCGGGTCAATCGGCTCCTACAATGAGCAGTTCTTC
TRBJ2-7 . TRBV5-1 . CASSSHVVNEQYF TGCGCCAGCAGCTCTCACGTGGTAAACGAGCAGTACTTC
TRBJ1-5 . TRBV9 . CASSVKDSYNQPQHF TGTGCCAGCAGTGTAAAAGACAGCTACAATCAGCCCCAGCATTTT
TRBJ1-4 . TRBV2 . CASSENRGIKLFF TGTGCCAGCAGTGAAAATAGGGGTATAAAACTGTTTTTT
TRBJ2-5 . TRBV19 . CASSIGGSEIQYF TGTGCCAGTAGTATAGGAGGGTCCGAGATCCAGTACTTC
TRBJ2-3 . TRBV2 . CASSGVGGTDTQYF TGTGCCAGCAGTGGGGTGGGGGGCACAGATACGCAGTATTTT
TRBJ2-1 . TRBV10-2 TRBD2 CASGGTSVHEQFF TGCGCCAGCGGGGGGACTAGCGTCCATGAGCAGTTCTTC
TRBJ2-5 . TRBV5-4 TRBD2 CASSPGTSGSYPPFEETQYF TGTGCCAGCAGCCCCGGGACTAGCGGGAGTTACCCCCCATTTGAAGAGACCCAGTACTTC
TRBJ2-1 . TRBV5-1 . CASSRAAGYNEQFF TGCGCCAGCAGCCGTGCCGCGGGGTACAATGAGCAGTTCTTC
TRBJ2-2 . TRBV15 TRBD2 CATSGTGTRTGELFF TGTGCCACCAGCGGTACCGGGACTAGGACCGGGGAGCTGTTTTTT
TRBJ2-5 . TRBV2 TRBD1 CANHRGSETQYF TGTGCCAACCACAGGGGATCCGAGACCCAGTACTTC
TRBJ2-1 . TRBV25-1 . CASRTLNEQFF TGTGCCAGCAGGACACTCAATGAGCAGTTCTTC
TRBJ1-2 few TRBV9 TRBD1 CASSVGPGQGDGYTF TGTGCCAGCAGCGTGGGTCCGGGACAGGGAGACGGCTACACCTTC
TRBJ2-7 . TRBV10-3 TRBD2 CAISESNGRSYEQYF TGTGCCATCAGTGAGTCCAACGGGAGGTCCTACGAGCAGTACTTC
TRBJ2-3 . TRBV10-3 . CAISEWSTDTQYF TGTGCCATCAGTGAGTGGAGCACAGATACGCAGTATTTT
TRBJ2-3 . TRBV9 TRBD1 CASSVDADRGTDTQYF TGTGCCAGCAGCGTAGACGCGGACAGGGGCACAGATACGCAGTATTTT
TRBJ2-2 . TRBV4-1 TRBD2 CASSQETSGRPGGELFF TGCGCCAGCAGCCAAGAGACTAGCGGGAGGCCGGGCGGGGAGCTGTTTTTT
TRBJ1-1 . TRBV20-1 . CSASWNTEAFF TGCAGTGCTAGTTGGAACACTGAAGCTTTCTTT
TRBJ1-1 . TRBV5-5 . CASRLPRQDTEAFF TGTGCCAGCAGACTACCTAGACAGGACACTGAAGCTTTCTTT
TRBJ1-1 . TRBV5-8 . CASRLFTAGTEAFF TGTGCCAGCAGGTTGTTTACTGCGGGGACTGAAGCTTTCTTT
TRBJ2-2 . TRBV10-1 . CASGTANTGELFF TGCGCCAGCGGGACTGCCAACACCGGGGAGCTGTTTTTT
TRBJ2-3 once TRBV7-6 TRBD2 CASSLGSAGGTDTQYF TGTGCCAGCAGCTTAGGGTCAGCGGGAGGGACAGATACGCAGTATTTT
TRBJ2-7 . TRBV5-1 TRBD2 CASSSGTSGRTTYEQYF TGCGCCAGCAGCTCCGGGACTAGCGGGAGGACCACCTACGAGCAGTACTTC
TRBJ2-3 . TRBV6-5 . CASSYLGLRGTDTQYF TGTGCCAGCAGTTACTTGGGGCTACGAGGCACAGATACGCAGTATTTT
TRBJ2-7 once TRBV29-1 . CSVATTTNYEQYF TGCAGCGTCGCAACCACAACGAACTACGAGCAGTACTTC
TRBJ1-2 . TRBV9 . CASSVVDTGSYYGYTF TGTGCCAGCAGCGTAGTCGATACAGGAAGTTACTATGGCTACACCTTC
TRBJ1-5 once TRBV6-1 TRBD1 CASSEAQGVIQPQHF TGTGCCAGCAGTGAAGCGCAGGGGGTGATCCAGCCCCAGCATTTT